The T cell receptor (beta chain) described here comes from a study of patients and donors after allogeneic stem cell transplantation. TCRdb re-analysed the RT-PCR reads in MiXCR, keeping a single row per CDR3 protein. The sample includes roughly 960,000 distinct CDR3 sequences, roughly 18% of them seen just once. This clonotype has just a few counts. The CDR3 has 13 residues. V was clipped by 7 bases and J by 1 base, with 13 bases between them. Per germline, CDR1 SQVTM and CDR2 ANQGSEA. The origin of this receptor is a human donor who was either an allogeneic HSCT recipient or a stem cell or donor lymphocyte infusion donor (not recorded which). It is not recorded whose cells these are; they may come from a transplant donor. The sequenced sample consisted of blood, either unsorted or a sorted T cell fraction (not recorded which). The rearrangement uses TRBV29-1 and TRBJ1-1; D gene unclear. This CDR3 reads CSGGGNKNTEAFF. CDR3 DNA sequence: TGCAGCGGGGGAGGGAATAAGAACACTGAAGCTTTCTTT.